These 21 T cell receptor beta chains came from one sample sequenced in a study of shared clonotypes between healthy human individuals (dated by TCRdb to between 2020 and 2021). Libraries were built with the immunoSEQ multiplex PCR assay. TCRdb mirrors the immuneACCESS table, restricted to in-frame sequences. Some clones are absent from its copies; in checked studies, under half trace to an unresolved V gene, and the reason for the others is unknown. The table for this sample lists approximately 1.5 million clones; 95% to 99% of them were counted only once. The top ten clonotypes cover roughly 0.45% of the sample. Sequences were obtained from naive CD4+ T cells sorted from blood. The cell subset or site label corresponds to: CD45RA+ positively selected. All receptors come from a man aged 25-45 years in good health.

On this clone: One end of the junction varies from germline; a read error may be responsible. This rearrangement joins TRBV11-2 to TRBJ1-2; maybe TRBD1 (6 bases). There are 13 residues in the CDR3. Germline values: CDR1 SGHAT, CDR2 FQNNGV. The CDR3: CASSVGRQGTEGF. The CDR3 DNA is TGTGCCAGCAGCGTAGGTCGTCAGGGGACGGAAGGATTC.

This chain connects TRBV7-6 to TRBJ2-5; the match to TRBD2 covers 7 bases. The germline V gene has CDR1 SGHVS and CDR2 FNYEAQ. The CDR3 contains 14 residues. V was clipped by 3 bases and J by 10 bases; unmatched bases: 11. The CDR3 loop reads CASSLGGVPAGQYF. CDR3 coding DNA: TGTGCCAGCAGCTTGGGGGGGGTCCCGGCGGGCCAGTACTTC.

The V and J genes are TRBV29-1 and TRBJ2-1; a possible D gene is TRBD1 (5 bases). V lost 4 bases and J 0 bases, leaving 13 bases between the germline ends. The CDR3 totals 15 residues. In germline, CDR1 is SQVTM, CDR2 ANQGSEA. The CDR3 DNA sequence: TGCAGCGTTGCTAGGGGCTGGAGCTCCTACAATGAGCAGTTCTTC. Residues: CSVARGWSSYNEQFF.

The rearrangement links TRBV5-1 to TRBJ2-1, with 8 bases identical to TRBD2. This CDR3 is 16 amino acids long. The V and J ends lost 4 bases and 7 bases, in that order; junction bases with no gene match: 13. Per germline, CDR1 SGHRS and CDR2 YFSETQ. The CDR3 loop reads CASSPLGRGSENEQFF. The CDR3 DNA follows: TGCGCCAGCAGCCCCCTCGGGAGGGGATCGGAAAATGAGCAGTTCTTC.

The CDR3 DNA reads as TGTGCCAGCTCACCGCGGGGGAGGGCCGGCCCAGATACGCAGTATTTT. This sequence encodes CASSPRGRAGPDTQYF. The V call is TRBV18, the J call TRBJ2-3; TRBD2 aligns across 7 bases. The CDR3 loop spans 16 amino acids. Germline lookup yields CDR1 KGHSH and CDR2 LQKENI. V lost 3 bases, J lost 4 bases, and 10 bases stayed unmatched.

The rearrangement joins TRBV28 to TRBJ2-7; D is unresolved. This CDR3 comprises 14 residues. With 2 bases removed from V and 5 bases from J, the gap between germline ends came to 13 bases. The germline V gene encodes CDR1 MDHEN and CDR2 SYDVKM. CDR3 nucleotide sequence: TGTGCCAGCAGTTTACTAGGATCGAGAGACGAGCAGTACTTC. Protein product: CASSLLGSRDEQYF.

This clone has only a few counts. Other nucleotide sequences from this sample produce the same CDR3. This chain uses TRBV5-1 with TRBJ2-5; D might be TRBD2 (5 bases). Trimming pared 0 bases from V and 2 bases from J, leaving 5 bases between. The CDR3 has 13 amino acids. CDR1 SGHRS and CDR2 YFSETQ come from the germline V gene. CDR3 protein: CASSLGGQETQYF. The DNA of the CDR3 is TGCGCCAGCAGCTTGGGAGGGCAAGAGACCCAGTACTTC.

The CDR3 here is CASSLRQDLGGELFF. The CDR3 DNA reads TGTGCCAGCAGCTTGAGACAGGACCTTGGCGGGGAGCTGTTTTTT. The chain couples TRBV11-3 to TRBJ2-2, with TRBD1 as a possible D gene (6 bases). The germline V gene encodes CDR1 SGHNT and CDR2 YENEEA. There are 15 residues in the CDR3. Trimming stripped 3 bases from V and 7 bases from J, with 15 bases between.

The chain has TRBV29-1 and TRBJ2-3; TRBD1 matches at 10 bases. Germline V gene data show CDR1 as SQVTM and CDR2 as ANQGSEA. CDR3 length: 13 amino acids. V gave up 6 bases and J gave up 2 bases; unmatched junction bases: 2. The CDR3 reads CSVGQGNTDTQYF. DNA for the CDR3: TGCAGCGTGGGACAGGGGAACACAGATACGCAGTATTTT.

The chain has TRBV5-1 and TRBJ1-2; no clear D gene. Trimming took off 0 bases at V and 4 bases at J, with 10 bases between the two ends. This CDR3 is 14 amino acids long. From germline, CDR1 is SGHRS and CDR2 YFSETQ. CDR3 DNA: TGCGCCAGCAGCTTGGGCCCGGCTAGCTATGGCTACACCTTC. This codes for CASSLGPASYGYTF.

CDR3 nucleotide sequence: TGTGCCAGCAGCTTGAAACAGGGGCCCAAGGTGACAGATACGCAGTATTTT. This encodes CASSLKQGPKVTDTQYF. The chain has TRBV5-4 and TRBJ2-3; TRBD1 matches 7 bases. V lost 1 base, J lost 3 bases, and 11 bases stayed unmatched. From germline, CDR1 is SGHNT and CDR2 YYREEE (reference sequence). The CDR3 length is 17 residues.

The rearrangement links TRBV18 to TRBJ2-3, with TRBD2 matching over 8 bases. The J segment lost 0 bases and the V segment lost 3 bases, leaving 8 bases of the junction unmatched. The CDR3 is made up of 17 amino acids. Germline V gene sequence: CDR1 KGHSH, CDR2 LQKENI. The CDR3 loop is CASSPLPPSGSTDTQYF. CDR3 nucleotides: TGTGCCAGCTCACCCCTCCCTCCTAGCGGGAGCACAGATACGCAGTATTTT.

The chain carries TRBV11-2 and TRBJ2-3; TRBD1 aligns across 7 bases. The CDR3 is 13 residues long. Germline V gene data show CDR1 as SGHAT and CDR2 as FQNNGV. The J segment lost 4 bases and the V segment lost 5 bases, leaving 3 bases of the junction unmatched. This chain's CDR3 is CASSLDRADTQYF. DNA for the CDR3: TGTGCCAGCAGCCTCGACAGGGCAGATACGCAGTATTTT.

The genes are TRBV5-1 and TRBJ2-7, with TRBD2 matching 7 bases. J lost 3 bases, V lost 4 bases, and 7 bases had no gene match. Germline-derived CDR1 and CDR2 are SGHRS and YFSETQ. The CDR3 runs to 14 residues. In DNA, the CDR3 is TGCGCCAGCAGCGGGCTAGCGGCACTCTACGAGCAGTACTTC. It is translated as CASSGLAALYEQYF.

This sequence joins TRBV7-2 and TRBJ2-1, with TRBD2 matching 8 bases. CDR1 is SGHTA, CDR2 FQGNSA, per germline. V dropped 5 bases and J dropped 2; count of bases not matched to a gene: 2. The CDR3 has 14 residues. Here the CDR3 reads CASSRGGTYNEQFF. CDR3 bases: TGTGCCAGCAGCCGCGGGGGGACCTACAATGAGCAGTTCTTC.

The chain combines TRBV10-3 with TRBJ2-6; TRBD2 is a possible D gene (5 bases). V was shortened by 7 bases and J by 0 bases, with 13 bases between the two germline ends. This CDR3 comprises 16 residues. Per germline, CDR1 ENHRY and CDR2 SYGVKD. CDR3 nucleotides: TGTGCCATCACCTCGGGCGGGCTCTCTGGGGCCAACGTCCTGACTTTC. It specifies CAITSGGLSGANVLTF.

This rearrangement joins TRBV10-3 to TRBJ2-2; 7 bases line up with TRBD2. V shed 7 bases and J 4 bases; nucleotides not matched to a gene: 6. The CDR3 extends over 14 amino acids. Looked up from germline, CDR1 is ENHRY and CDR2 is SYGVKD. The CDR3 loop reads CAIKPAGSTGELFF. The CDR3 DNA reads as TGTGCCATCAAGCCAGCGGGATCCACCGGGGAGCTGTTTTTT.

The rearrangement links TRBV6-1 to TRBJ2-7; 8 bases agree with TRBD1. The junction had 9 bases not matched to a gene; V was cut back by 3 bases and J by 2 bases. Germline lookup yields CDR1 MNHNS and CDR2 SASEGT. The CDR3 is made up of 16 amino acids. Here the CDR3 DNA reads TGTGCCAGCAGTGACCGGACAGGGCGGCTTCCCTACGAGCAGTACTTC. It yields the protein CASSDRTGRLPYEQYF.

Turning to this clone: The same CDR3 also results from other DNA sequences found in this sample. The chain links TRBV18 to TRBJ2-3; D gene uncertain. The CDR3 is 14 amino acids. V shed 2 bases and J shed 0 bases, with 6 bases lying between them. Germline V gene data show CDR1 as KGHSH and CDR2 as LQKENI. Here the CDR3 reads CASSPTSSTDTQYF. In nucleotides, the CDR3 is TGTGCCAGCTCACCAACCTCTAGCACAGATACGCAGTATTTT.

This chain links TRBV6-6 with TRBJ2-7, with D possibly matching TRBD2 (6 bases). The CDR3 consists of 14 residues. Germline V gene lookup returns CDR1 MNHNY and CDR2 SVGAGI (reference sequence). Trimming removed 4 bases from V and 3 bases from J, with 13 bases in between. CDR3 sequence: CASSSPRESYEQYF. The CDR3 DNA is TGTGCCAGCAGTTCCCCACGGGAGAGCTACGAGCAGTACTTC.

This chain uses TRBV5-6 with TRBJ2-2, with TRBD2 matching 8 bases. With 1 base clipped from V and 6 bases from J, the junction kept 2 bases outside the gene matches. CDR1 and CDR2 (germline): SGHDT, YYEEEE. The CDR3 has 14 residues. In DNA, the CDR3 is TGTGCCAGCAGCTTGAGAGCGGGAGCCGGGGAGCTGTTTTTT. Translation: CASSLRAGAGELFF.